The 9 T cell receptor beta chains reported below all come from one sample, sequenced in a study of regulatory T cells in long-lasting Graves disease (dated by TCRdb to about 2021). The intended sense of this specimen's time point label: persistent/refractory GD, antithyroid drugs over 5 years with positive TRAb. For both TCR sequencing and RNA sequencing, RNA was extracted from PBMCs using TRIzol. The library was obtained by multiplex PCR. The sequencer was an Illumina HiSeq 4000. To build TCR beta libraries, CDR3 regions were amplified by Arm-PCR using iRepertoire HTBI primers. TCRdb itself trimmed the public reads at Q25 with fastp, ran MiXCR and retained productive beta chains. Rows with a matching CDR3 protein are joined into one entry that keeps the most common DNA and genes. This sample comprises about 660,000 distinct CDR3 sequences, 25% to 35% of them detected only once. 40% to 55% of the sample goes to the ten largest clones.

The sequencing used peripheral blood mononuclear cells (PBMCs), collected when the disease was refractory, from a patient treated with antithyroid drugs. Source of these receptors: a female donor with Graves disease.

The chain carries TRBV3-1 and TRBJ1-3; tentatively, D is TRBD1 (5 bases). From germline, CDR1 is LGHDT and CDR2 YNNKEL (reference sequence). The CDR3 is 18 amino acids. Trimming removed 0 bases at V and 5 bases at J, with 20 bases between. The CDR3 reads CASSQEIGRQGLRNTIYF. The DNA of the CDR3 is TGTGCCAGCAGCCAAGAAATTGGTAGGCAGGGTCTACGAAACACCATATATTTT.

This clonotype has only a few counts. The gene calls are TRBV7-9 and TRBJ1-1, with unresolved D. Trimming removed 2 bases from V and 9 bases from J, with 13 bases in between. The CDR3 is 13 amino acids. In germline, CDR1 is SEHNR, CDR2 FQNEAQ (reference sequence). The CDR3 loop is CASSLPLESQAFF. The CDR3 DNA reads TGTGCCAGCAGCTTACCCCTAGAGTCTCAAGCTTTCTTT.

This clonotype was recorded many times. The V gene is TRBV12-3 or TRBV12-4, the J gene TRBJ2-5, with D tentatively TRBD1 or TRBD2 (7 bases each). This CDR3 contains 14 residues. Trimming removed 1 base from V and 4 bases from J, with 10 bases in between. The CDR3 sequence: CASSLGRGGETQYF. DNA of the CDR3: TGTGCCAGCAGTTTAGGCAGGGGGGGAGAGACCCAGTACTTC.

This chain connects TRBV5-1 to TRBJ1-6; D remains ambiguous. The CDR3 is 15 amino acids. CDR1 and CDR2 (germline): SGHRS, YFSETQ. Trimming left V 0 bases short and J 6 bases short, with 10 bases between. The CDR3 protein is CASSLDVGFNSPLHF. CDR3 nucleotide sequence: TGCGCCAGCAGCTTGGACGTGGGATTTAATTCACCCCTCCACTTT.

This clonotype was seen more than once but under ten times. This sequence joins TRBV9 and TRBJ1-1; no reliable D call. Trimming pared 3 bases from V and 1 base from J, leaving 13 bases between. CDR1 and CDR2 from the germline V gene are SGDLS and YYNGEE. The CDR3 sequence is 15 residues long. The CDR3 DNA reads TGTGCCAGCAGCGCCCCCGGGATAACGAACACTGAAGCTTTCTTT. It specifies CASSAPGITNTEAFF. Supplemented by reference TRBV9 and TRBJ1-1, the full variable domain reads DSGVTQTPKHLITATGQRVTLRCSPRSGDLSVYWYQQSLDQGLQFLIQYYNGEERAKGNILERFSAQQFPDLHSELNLSSLELGDSALYFCASSAPGITNTEAFFGQGTRLTVV.

This clonotype has just a few counts. This sequence joins TRBV4-1 and TRBJ2-4, with a possible D match to TRBD1 (6 bases). The V and J ends lost 2 bases and 8 bases respectively, with 13 bases between them. CDR1 and CDR2 (germline): MGHRA, YSYEKL. The CDR3 extends over 14 amino acids. CDR3 sequence reads: CASSQITGLDIQYF. Here the CDR3 DNA reads TGCGCCAGCAGCCAAATAACAGGGTTGGACATTCAGTACTTC.

About this clonotype itself: A much more abundant neighbour one base away suggests this may be a read error. CDR3 protein: CSASFETQYF. CDR3 DNA sequence: TGCAGTGCTAGCTTTGAGACCCAGTACTTC. V usage is TRBV20-1 and J usage is TRBJ2-5; D ambiguous. This CDR3 is 10 amino acids long. CDR1 and CDR2 (germline): DFQATT, SNEGSKA (reference sequence). Deletions cut 3 bases from V and 5 bases from J, with 4 bases between.

This CDR3 reads CAISEFGQGISNQPQHF. The CDR3 DNA reads TGTGCCATCAGCGAATTCGGACAGGGGATTAGCAATCAGCCCCAGCATTTT. The chain employs TRBV10-3 and TRBJ1-5, with TRBD1 identical over 9 bases. This CDR3 contains 17 residues. The V segment lost 6 bases and the J segment 0 bases; nucleotides outside the gene matches: 9. The V gene's germline CDR1 is ENHRY and CDR2 SYGVKD.

This clonotype was observed a few times. The chain has TRBV7-9 and TRBJ1-2; possible D gene TRBD1, 6 bases. The ends were cut back, 1 base at V and 3 bases at J, with 21 bases in the middle. Germline values: CDR1 SEHNR, CDR2 FQNEAQ (reference sequence). The CDR3 loop spans 18 amino acids. The CDR3 protein is CASSLDHLGGAHDYGYTF. Written as DNA, the CDR3 is TGTGCCAGCAGCTTAGATCACCTCGGGGGGGCGCATGACTATGGCTACACCTTC.